These 29 T cell receptor beta chains originate from one sample sequenced in a study of a mutant IDH1 vaccine in newly diagnosed glioma. The repertoire was sequenced with immunoSEQ multiplex PCR; TCRdb's copy has only in-frame clones and lacks some. The data contain some 64,000 clones, approximately 84% of them singletons. These receptors' targets are unknown. Indicated time point: week 11, during vaccination. Doses comprised 300 ug of mutant IDH1 20-mer peptide each, plus topical imiquimod. The sample was PBMCs, taken from a glioma patient whose treatment included an IDH1 peptide vaccine. The receptors come from a woman aged 45 to 65 with glioma.

This sequence joins TRBV7-9 and TRBJ2-1, with 7 nucleotides matching TRBD2. Germline V gene data show CDR1 as SEHNR and CDR2 as FQNEAQ (reference sequence). V lost 6 bases and J lost 5; bases outside the gene matches: 7. The CDR3 length is 14 residues. The CDR3 nucleotides read TGTGCCAGCAGGGGGGGGGTTGGAAACAATGAGCAGTTCTTC. It specifies CASRGGVGNNEQFF.

The chain links TRBV4-2 to TRBJ1-5; TRBD1 agrees at 9 bases. CDR3 size: 18 residues. Germline V gene data show CDR1 as LGHNA and CDR2 as YNFKEQ. The ends lost 2 bases at V and 0 bases at J; junction bases unmatched: 8. CDR3 in amino acids: CASSQPGQGPYSNQPQHF. The CDR3 bases are TGTGCCAGCAGCCAACCGGGACAGGGACCATATAGCAATCAGCCCCAGCATTTT.

CDR3 region: CASSQAGTGVQPQHF. In DNA form, the CDR3 reads TGTGCCAGCAGCCAAGCCGGGACAGGGGTTCAGCCCCAGCATTTT. The V gene is TRBV4-2, the J gene TRBJ1-5, with TRBD1 matching 10 bases. Per the germline V gene, CDR1 is LGHNA and CDR2 is YNFKEQ. V lost 1 base, J lost 6 bases, and 3 bases stayed unmatched. This CDR3 region has 15 residues.

This rearrangement joins TRBV6-5 to TRBJ2-2; 7 nucleotides match TRBD2. V shed 6 bases and J 4 bases; nucleotides not matched to a gene: 8. The CDR3 length is 15 residues. Germline CDR1 reads MNHEY; CDR2 reads SVGAGI. The chain's CDR3 is CASRRRLAGTGELFF. The DNA for the CDR3 is TGTGCCAGCAGGCGCCGACTAGCCGGCACCGGGGAGCTGTTTTTT.

The chain has TRBV27 and TRBJ1-5, with TRBD1 identical over 9 bases. With 4 bases clipped from V and 3 bases from J, the junction kept 4 bases outside the gene matches. Germline values: CDR1 MNHEY, CDR2 SMNVEV (reference sequence). CDR3 size: 15 residues. CDR3 amino acids: CASSSGTGINQPQHF. DNA for the CDR3: TGTGCCAGCAGTTCAGGGACAGGGATCAATCAGCCCCAGCATTTT.

The chain recombines TRBV2 with TRBJ1-5, with 9 bases matching TRBD1. Trimming at V came to 4 bases and at J to 0 bases, leaving 4 bases not matched to a gene. In germline, CDR1 is SNHLY, CDR2 FYNNEI. The CDR3 loop spans 16 amino acids. This chain's CDR3 is CASSGRGQGSNQPQHF. The CDR3, as DNA: TGTGCCAGCAGTGGGCGGGGACAGGGTAGCAATCAGCCCCAGCATTTT.

V and J are TRBV13 and TRBJ1-2; no clear D gene. V shed 6 bases and J shed 5 bases, with 10 bases lying between them. Per germline, CDR1 PRHDT and CDR2 FYEKMQ (reference sequence). This CDR3 has 12 amino acids. This CDR3 reads CASRDIAYGYTF. CDR3 DNA sequence: TGTGCCAGCAGAGACATTGCTTATGGCTACACCTTC. Using reference TRBV13 and TRBJ1-2 for the parts outside the CDR3, the full variable domain is AAGVIQSPRHLIKEKRETATLKCYPIPRHDTVYWYQQGPGQDPQFLISFYEKMQSDKGSIPDRFSAQQFSDYHSELNMSSLELGDSALYFCASRDIAYGYTFGSGTRLTVV.

The chain uses TRBV28 and TRBJ1-6, with D possibly TRBD1 on 6 matching bases. This CDR3 has 14 amino acids. Germline assignment: CDR1 MDHEN and CDR2 SYDVKM. V dropped 2 bases and J dropped 7 bases, with 9 bases sitting between them. The CDR3 sequence: CASSLQGFNSPLHF. CDR3 DNA sequence: TGTGCCAGCAGTTTACAGGGGTTCAATTCACCCCTCCACTTT.

Regarding this clone: At one boundary the junction diverges from the germline segment, which might be a read error. The chain recombines TRBV4-1 with TRBJ1-2; the D gene is possibly TRBD1 (6 bases). The CDR3 loop spans 13 amino acids. Germline V gene sequence: CDR1 MGHRA, CDR2 YSYEKL. CDR3 in DNA: TGCGCCAGCAGCCAGACAGGACCCCAACGGCGCGCCTTC. This sequence encodes CASSQTGPQRRAF.

This sequence joins TRBV29-1 and TRBJ1-2; D might be TRBD1 (5 bases). The CDR3 covers 11 residues. V lost 0 bases to trimming and J lost 10 bases, with 9 bases between them. Germline CDR1 reads SQVTM; CDR2 reads ANQGSEA. CDR3 residues: CSVEEGEIYTF. In nucleotides, the CDR3 is TGCAGCGTTGAAGAGGGGGAGATCTACACCTTC.

In DNA, the CDR3 is TGTGCCAGCAGCTCCGGGGGCGACTCCCGCCTACTGAACACCGGGGAGCTGTTTTTT. Translating it yields CASSSGGDSRLLNTGELFF. The rearrangement links TRBV5-4 to TRBJ2-2, with D perhaps assigned TRBD1 or TRBD2 (6 bases each). The CDR3 is made up of 19 amino acids. CDR1 and CDR2 from the germline V gene are SGHNT and YYREEE (reference sequence). Trimming cost V 3 bases and J 1 base, with 22 bases left between them.

The chain combines TRBV19 with TRBJ1-5; 7 bases match TRBD1. The CDR3 runs to 14 residues. The ends lost 7 bases at V and 2 bases at J; junction bases unmatched: 5. CDR1 and CDR2 from the germline V gene are LNHDA and SQIVND (reference sequence). This chain's CDR3 is CASNRQGGNQPQHF. The CDR3, as DNA: TGTGCCAGTAATAGACAGGGAGGCAATCAGCCCCAGCATTTT.

The chain has TRBV15 and TRBJ1-2; D ambiguous. The CDR3 sequence is 15 residues long. Looked up from germline, CDR1 is LNHNV and CDR2 is YYDKDF (reference sequence). Trimming removed 0 bases from V and 2 bases from J, with 10 bases in between. The DNA of the CDR3 is TGTGCCACCAGCAGAGATAGAACAGCAAACTATGGCTACACCTTC. It is translated as CATSRDRTANYGYTF.

The gene calls are TRBV10-1 and TRBJ1-5; a weak D match, TRBD1 (6 bases). The CDR3 covers 13 residues. V was clipped by 6 bases and J by 7 bases, with 13 bases between them. Germline V gives CDR1 WNHNN, CDR2 SYGVQD (reference sequence). CDR3 nucleotides: TGCGCCAGCAGCGAGGCAGGGGCCCAGCCCCAGCATTTT. It is translated as CASSEAGAQPQHF.

The V gene is TRBV7-3, the J gene TRBJ2-3, with 14 bases matching TRBD2. CDR3 length: 16 amino acids. Trimming cost V 5 bases and J 4 bases; bases outside gene matches: 5. Germline V gives CDR1 SGHTA, CDR2 FQGTGA. CDR3 residues: CASSPTSGGASDTQYF. The CDR3 DNA sequence: TGTGCCAGCAGCCCGACTAGCGGGGGGGCCTCAGATACGCAGTATTTT.

The chain employs TRBV4-2 and TRBJ1-2; possible D gene TRBD1, 6 bases. V was trimmed by 1 base and J by 3 bases, leaving 15 bases between them. The CDR3 consists of 16 residues. The V gene's germline CDR1 is LGHNA and CDR2 YNFKEQ. CDR3 sequence reads: CASSQALYRGDYGYTF. The CDR3 nucleotides are TGTGCCAGCAGCCAAGCCCTATATAGGGGGGACTATGGCTACACCTTC.

As DNA, the CDR3 is TGTGCCAGCAGCTCTGGGACTACGTTCACAGATACGCAGTATTTT. Its protein product is CASSSGTTFTDTQYF. The chain uses TRBV5-6 and TRBJ2-3; TRBD2 aligns across 7 bases. CDR1 is SGHDT and CDR2 is YYEEEE in the germline V gene. The CDR3 spans 15 residues. Trimming cost V 3 bases and J 2 bases; bases outside gene matches: 6.

This clone showed up just a few times. The gene calls are TRBV5-1 and TRBJ1-1; possible D gene TRBD1, 6 bases. This CDR3 spans 13 amino acids. The ends were cut back, 7 bases at V and 7 bases at J, with 17 bases in the middle. The germline gives CDR1 SGHRS, CDR2 YFSETQ. The CDR3 DNA reads TGCGCCAGCTCCGAGGACAGACCGTTTGAAGCTTTCTTT. Translating it yields CASSEDRPFEAFF.

V and J are TRBV27 and TRBJ1-2; possibly TRBD1 for D (6 bases). Germline-derived CDR1 and CDR2 are MNHEY and SMNVEV (reference sequence). The CDR3 consists of 15 residues. Trimming pared 4 bases from V and 4 bases from J, leaving 16 bases between. As DNA, the CDR3 is TGTGCCAGCAGTTCCCTTCTAGGGACAACCTATGGCTACACCTTC. Translation gives CASSSLLGTTYGYTF.

This clone was observed a single time. J is TRBJ2-1 and V is TRBV27; TRBD2 matches 9 bases. Germline trimming cut 1 base from V and 5 bases from J; bases unmatched to any gene: 6. There are 16 residues in the CDR3. Germline V gives CDR1 MNHEY, CDR2 SMNVEV (reference sequence). The CDR3, as DNA: TGTGCCAGCAGTTTATTAGGCGGGGGGGGAAACAATGAGCAGTTCTTC. It encodes CASSLLGGGGNNEQFF.

The chain recombines TRBV7-2 with TRBJ1-4; the match to TRBD1 covers 7 bases. This CDR3 has 14 amino acids. Germline V lookup: CDR1 SGHTA, CDR2 FQGNSA. V lost 1 base and J lost 4; bases outside the gene matches: 0. CDR3 amino acids: CASSLDRGNEKLFF. The CDR3 DNA sequence: TGTGCCAGCAGCTTAGACAGGGGTAATGAAAAACTGTTTTTT.

This clone is a singleton in its sample. J is TRBJ2-3 and V is TRBV2, with D unresolved. From germline, CDR1 is SNHLY and CDR2 FYNNEI. V lost 5 bases, J lost 4 bases, and 10 bases lay in between. This CDR3 spans 13 amino acids. CDR3 protein: CASSLYTADTQYF. CDR3 nucleotide sequence: TGTGCCAGCAGTCTGTACACAGCAGATACGCAGTATTTT.

This clone was seen a handful of times. Sequence at one end of the junction differs from germline and may be a read error. The V gene is TRBV7-7, the J gene TRBJ2-1; no firm D call. The CDR3 loop spans 13 amino acids. CDR1 is SSHAT, CDR2 FNYEAQ, per germline (reference sequence). The CDR3 DNA sequence: TGTGCTAGCAGCTCAGGACCAGCGAATGAGCAGTTCTTC. It specifies CASSSGPANEQFF.

This clone was seen a few times. The chain employs TRBV6-5 and TRBJ1-1; D unresolved. Looked up from germline, CDR1 is MNHEY and CDR2 is SVGAGI. Trimming removed 7 bases from V and 4 bases from J, with 13 bases in between. The CDR3 extends over 13 amino acids. The DNA for the CDR3 is TGTGCCAGCACCCTACGCGGGGTCACTGAAGCTTTCTTT. This gives the protein CASTLRGVTEAFF.

CDR3 in amino acids: CASSGQQGADSPLHF. The CDR3 nucleotides are TGTGCCAGCAGCGGACAACAGGGGGCGGATTCACCCCTCCACTTT. This chain links TRBV9 with TRBJ1-6; 9 positions match TRBD1. V lost 3 bases, J lost 8 bases, and 6 bases stayed unmatched. Looked up from germline, CDR1 is SGDLS and CDR2 is YYNGEE. The CDR3 has 15 residues. Drawing the rest from reference TRBV9 and TRBJ1-6, the complete variable domain is DSGVTQTPKHLITATGQRVTLRCSPRSGDLSVYWYQQSLDQGLQFLIQYYNGEERAKGNILERFSAQQFPDLHSELNLSSLELGDSALYFCASSGQQGADSPLHFGNGTRLTVT.

CDR3 in DNA: TGTGCCTGGAGCAGGACAGGCGATCACACTGAAGCTTTCTTT. It yields the protein CAWSRTGDHTEAFF. The V call is TRBV30, the J call TRBJ1-1; 7 bases match TRBD1. CDR3 length: 14 residues. In germline, CDR1 is GTSNPN, CDR2 SVGIG (reference sequence). The V and J ends lost 3 bases and 3 bases, in that order; junction bases with no gene match: 7.

The genes are TRBV11-3 and TRBJ1-1, with a possible D match to TRBD1 (6 bases). Trimming pared 3 bases from V and 5 bases from J, leaving 10 bases between. The CDR3 extends over 13 amino acids. Germline loops: CDR1 SGHNT, CDR2 YENEEA. The CDR3, as DNA: TGTGCCAGCAGCTTTCAGGGGTTTACTGAAGCTTTCTTT. Its translation is CASSFQGFTEAFF.

V and J are TRBV19 and TRBJ1-4; D possibly corresponds to TRBD1 (5 bases). Trimming took off 5 bases at V and 10 bases at J, with 23 bases between the two ends. The CDR3 has 16 amino acids. In germline, CDR1 is LNHDA, CDR2 SQIVND (reference sequence). The chain's CDR3 is CASSVTKGGAGVKLFF. Here the CDR3 DNA reads TGTGCCAGTAGTGTCACCAAGGGAGGGGCGGGGGTAAAACTGTTTTTT.

This sequence joins TRBV5-4 and TRBJ1-2; TRBD1 matches at 7 bases. V lost 4 bases to trimming and J lost 4 bases; unmatched junction nucleotides: 10. Germline CDR1 reads SGHNT; CDR2 reads YYREEE (reference sequence). The CDR3 spans 15 residues. Here the CDR3 DNA reads TGTGCCAGCAGCCCCCCTGGGACAGTTTTCTATGGCTACACCTTC. It codes for CASSPPGTVFYGYTF.